This entry lists 25 T cell receptor beta chains sequenced from one sample in a study of T cell repertoires in cytomegalovirus infection. TCRdb analysed the reads with MiXCR anew, one entry per CDR3 protein. The table lists over 300,000 distinct CDR3 sequences, around a sixth of them singletons, with approximately 12% in the top ten. Sequences were obtained from PBMCs. The receptors were gathered from a human donor in good health (CMV status not recorded). Some clones in this sample may be carry-over from other donors' samples.

In this sample, this clonotype turned up many times. The chain uses TRBV2 and TRBJ1-1; D is unresolved. CDR3 length equals 13 residues. Germline values: CDR1 SNHLY, CDR2 FYNNEI. Trimming took off 4 bases at V and 1 base at J, with 7 bases between the two ends. The CDR3 is CASSAHTNTEAFF. The CDR3 nucleotides read TGTGCCAGCAGTGCCCATACGAACACTGAAGCTTTCTTT.

Details on this clonotype: One base away lies a much larger clone, so this may be a sequencing read error. The genes are TRBV7-9 and TRBJ2-4, with TRBD1 as a possible D gene (5 bases). The CDR3 length is 15 residues. The V gene lost 2 bases and the J gene lost 7 bases, with 15 bases spanning the gap. The germline V gene has CDR1 SEHNR and CDR2 FQNEAQ (reference sequence). The CDR3: CASSLQGQALNIQYF. DNA of the CDR3: TGTGCCAGCAGCTTACAGGGTCAGGCCTTGAACATTCAGTACTTC.

This clonotype was found a few times. V gene TRBV5-1 combines with J gene TRBJ1-5, with TRBD1 matching over 8 bases. Unmatched junction bases numbered 8, after V lost 9 bases and J lost 6 bases. The CDR3 is made up of 13 amino acids. Germline lookup yields CDR1 SGHRS and CDR2 YFSETQ. In DNA form, the CDR3 reads TGCGCCAAACTACCGGACAGGGCTCAGCCCCAGCATTTT. Translation: CAKLPDRAQPQHF.

A few counts support this clonotype. This chain joins TRBV27 and TRBJ1-4, with TRBD1 as a possible D gene (5 bases). Trimming shortened V by 2 bases and J by 5 bases, and 12 bases separated the two germline ends. The V gene's germline CDR1 is MNHEY and CDR2 SMNVEV (reference sequence). The CDR3 spans 15 residues. The CDR3 DNA is TGTGCCAGCAGTTTAATTGGGACGGTGAATGAAAAACTGTTTTTT. Residues: CASSLIGTVNEKLFF.

This chain links TRBV12-3 or TRBV12-4 with TRBJ1-5, with D unresolved. The V gene lost 2 bases and the J gene lost 5 bases, with 16 bases spanning the gap. This CDR3 contains 16 residues. The CDR3 DNA reads as TGTGCCAGCAGTTTATATTCGGGCCCCGTGGATCAGCCCCAGCATTTT. Translation: CASSLYSGPVDQPQHF.

This clonotype was detected many times. The chain uses TRBV7-6 and TRBJ2-1, with a tentative D call TRBD1 (5 bases). The CDR3 length is 17 residues. Trimming took 1 base from V and 0 from J, leaving 13 bases between them. From germline, CDR1 is SGHVS and CDR2 FNYEAQ. The chain's CDR3 is CASSLVGADSSYNEQFF. The DNA for the CDR3 is TGTGCCAGCAGCTTAGTTGGGGCCGATAGCTCCTACAATGAGCAGTTCTTC.

In its sample, this clonotype was seen once. V is TRBV11-1 and J is TRBJ2-3, with TRBD2 matching 10 bases. The CDR3 extends over 14 amino acids. In germline, CDR1 is SGHAT, CDR2 FQDESV (reference sequence). J gave up 10 bases and V 5 bases, and 9 bases lay outside the gene matches. CDR3 in amino acids: CASSPGTSALSQYF. In DNA form, the CDR3 reads TGTGCCAGCAGCCCAGGGACTAGCGCCCTATCGCAGTATTTT.

This clonotype was recorded at least ten times. J is TRBJ1-6 and V is TRBV6-5, with unresolved D. CDR1 is MNHEY, CDR2 SVGAGI, per germline. CDR3 length: 17 residues. With 0 bases removed from V and 5 bases from J, the gap between germline ends came to 14 bases. CDR3 in amino acids: CASSYSGQPNDNSPLHF. CDR3 in DNA: TGTGCCAGCAGTTACTCAGGTCAGCCTAACGATAATTCACCCCTCCACTTT.

This clonotype was observed a few times. The CDR3 DNA follows: TGTGCCAGCAGTTATCAGTACGCCGCAACTAATGAAAAACTGTTTTTT. Translation: CASSYQYAATNEKLFF. The V and J genes are TRBV6-1 and TRBJ1-4, with unresolved D. Trimming took off 5 bases at V and 0 bases at J, with 13 bases between the two ends. The germline gives CDR1 MNHNS, CDR2 SASEGT. This CDR3 spans 16 amino acids.

The chain combines TRBV20-1 with TRBJ1-6, with a tentative D call TRBD1 (6 bases). The V and J ends lost 2 bases and 5 bases respectively, with 13 bases between them. Looked up from germline, CDR1 is DFQATT and CDR2 is SNEGSKA (reference sequence). CDR3 length equals 15 residues. CDR3 coding DNA: TGCAGTGCTAGATCATTAAGACAGGATAATTCACCCCTCCACTTT. It specifies CSARSLRQDNSPLHF.

This clonotype was counted ten times or more. The chain links TRBV12-5 to TRBJ1-1; D unresolved. CDR1 and CDR2 (germline): LGHNT, FRNRAP. The V gene lost 6 bases and the J gene lost 6 bases, with 8 bases spanning the gap. This CDR3 has 11 amino acids. CDR3 bases: TGTGCTAGTGGGGGTAGATCTGAAGCTTTCTTT. Translation gives CASGGRSEAFF.

The rearrangement joins TRBV27 to TRBJ2-5; D gene ambiguous. The V and J ends lost 6 bases and 5 bases respectively, with 19 bases between them. The germline V gene encodes CDR1 MNHEY and CDR2 SMNVEV (reference sequence). The CDR3 consists of 15 residues. CDR3 residues: CASSKVDSTLETQYF. The CDR3 nucleotides are TGTGCCAGCAGCAAGGTCGATTCCACTTTGGAGACCCAGTACTTC.

V and J are TRBV6-6 and TRBJ2-7; 8 nucleotides align to TRBD2. Per the germline V gene, CDR1 is MNHNY and CDR2 is SVGAGI (reference sequence). V lost 6 bases and J lost 0; bases outside the gene matches: 7. The CDR3 has 15 residues. The CDR3 DNA is TGTGCCAGCAGGGACAGCGGGGGAAGCTCCTACGAGCAGTACTTC. It encodes CASRDSGGSSYEQYF.

Ten or more counts support this clonotype. The chain joins TRBV7-2 to TRBJ1-1; TRBD1 agrees at 7 bases. Unmatched junction bases numbered 6, after V lost 6 bases and J lost 2 bases. CDR1 is SGHTA and CDR2 is FQGNSA in the germline V gene. This CDR3 has 14 residues. CDR3 region: CASRRQGDNTEAFF. For the CDR3, the DNA is TGTGCCAGCAGAAGACAGGGAGATAACACTGAAGCTTTCTTT.

In its sample, this clonotype was seen many times. The chain uses TRBV7-2 and TRBJ1-2; no clear D. The CDR3 runs to 13 residues. The germline V gene encodes CDR1 SGHTA and CDR2 FQGNSA. The V gene lost 8 bases and the J gene lost 8 bases, with 18 bases spanning the gap. The CDR3 sequence is CASSQMSDWGYTF. In nucleotides, the CDR3 is TGTGCCAGCTCCCAGATGTCAGACTGGGGCTACACCTTC.

The V call is TRBV19, the J call TRBJ1-2; 7 bases agree with TRBD1. This CDR3 has 14 residues. The ends lost 4 bases at V and 5 bases at J; junction bases unmatched: 7. CDR1 LNHDA and CDR2 SQIVND come from the germline V gene (reference sequence). The CDR3 reads CASSTRGTDYGYTF. For the CDR3, the DNA is TGTGCCAGTAGTACCCGCGGGACAGATTATGGCTACACCTTC.

This clonotype showed up just a few times. V gene TRBV11-1 combines with J gene TRBJ2-2; D unresolved. CDR3 size: 14 residues. V was clipped by 5 bases and J by 3 bases, with 10 bases between them. Germline values: CDR1 SGHAT, CDR2 FQDESV (reference sequence). This CDR3 reads CASSRTRDTGELFF. CDR3 in DNA: TGTGCCAGCAGCCGTACACGGGACACCGGGGAGCTGTTTTTT. The variable domain in full, completed from reference TRBV11-1 and TRBJ2-2, reads EAEVAQSPRYKITEKSQAVAFWCDPISGHATLYWYRQILGQGPELLVQFQDESVVDDSQLPKDRFSAERLKGVDSTLKIQPAELGDSAMYLCASSRTRDTGELFFGEGSRLTVL.

This clonotype was observed a handful of times. The chain joins TRBV27 to TRBJ2-3; 7 bases agree with TRBD2. The junction had 3 bases not matched to a gene; V was cut back by 6 bases and J by 0 bases. Germline V gives CDR1 MNHEY, CDR2 SMNVEV (reference sequence). This CDR3 comprises 14 residues. CDR3 region: CASRLLASTDTQYF. CDR3 in DNA: TGTGCCAGCAGGCTACTAGCGAGCACAGATACGCAGTATTTT.

The CDR3 sequence: CASSLDRQGHGYTF. As DNA, the CDR3 is TGTGCCAGCAGCTTAGATAGGCAGGGGCATGGCTACACCTTC. The J gene is TRBJ1-2, the V gene TRBV7-3, with D perhaps matching TRBD1 (6 bases). In germline, CDR1 is SGHTA, CDR2 FQGTGA. V gave up 2 bases and J gave up 6 bases, with 13 bases separating them. The CDR3 loop spans 14 amino acids.

The chain uses TRBV14 and TRBJ1-6, with TRBD1 as a possible D gene (5 bases). Germline CDR1 reads SGHDN; CDR2 reads FVKESK. The CDR3 has 17 amino acids. Trimming removed 0 bases from V and 0 bases from J, with 9 bases in between. The CDR3 bases are TGTGCCAGCAGCCAAGATATCGGGGCCTCCTATAATTCACCCCTCCACTTT. The encoded protein is CASSQDIGASYNSPLHF. The full variable domain, in which reference TRBV14 and TRBJ1-6 provide the parts outside the CDR3, is EAGVTQFPSHSVIEKGQTVTLRCDPISGHDNLYWYRRVMGKEIKFLLHFVKESKQDESGMPNNRFLAERTGGTYSTLKVQPAELEDSGVYFCASSQDIGASYNSPLHFGNGTRLTVT.

The gene calls are TRBV7-2 and TRBJ2-5, with D maybe TRBD1 (6 bases). CDR1 is SGHTA, CDR2 FQGNSA, per germline. Deletions cut 2 bases from V and 1 base from J, with 17 bases between. The length of the CDR3 is 17 residues. Here the CDR3 reads CASSLLPQGTLQETQYF. DNA for the CDR3: TGTGCCAGCAGCTTATTGCCCCAGGGGACCCTCCAAGAGACCCAGTACTTC.

The chain uses TRBV19 and TRBJ1-6; a possible D gene is TRBD1 (5 bases). Germline CDR1 is LNHDA and CDR2 is SQIVND (reference sequence). The CDR3 length is 17 residues. Trimming removed 3 bases at V and 0 bases at J, with 12 bases between. CDR3 sequence reads: CASSIGATSSYNSPLHF. The CDR3 DNA reads TGTGCCAGTAGTATCGGGGCGACTAGCTCCTATAATTCACCCCTCCACTTT.

This clonotype was counted only a few times. The chain couples TRBV20-1 to TRBJ2-7, with 15 nucleotides matching TRBD2. Germline CDR1 and CDR2: DFQATT and SNEGSKA (reference sequence). The CDR3 has 17 residues. Unmatched junction bases numbered 7, after V lost 4 bases and J lost 0 bases. For the CDR3, the DNA is TGCAGTGCTAAGGGACTAGCGGGGGGTCGGGGCTCCTACGAGCAGTACTTC. The encoded protein is CSAKGLAGGRGSYEQYF.

This clonotype was found many times. The chain combines TRBV5-5 with TRBJ1-5, with TRBD1 matching over 9 bases. The junction had 3 bases not matched to a gene; V was cut back by 4 bases and J by 4 bases. The CDR3 consists of 14 residues. CDR1 is SGHKS, CDR2 YYEKEE, per germline (reference sequence). CDR3 bases: TGTGCCAGCAGCCTGGACAGGGGTAATCAGCCCCAGCATTTT. Its protein product is CASSLDRGNQPQHF.

This sequence joins TRBV6-8 and TRBJ2-3; 8 bases are a match to TRBD2. Germline CDR1 and CDR2: MNHGY and SAAAGT. V was clipped by 5 bases and J by 6 bases; unmatched bases: 4. The CDR3 totals 13 residues. The CDR3 DNA reads as TGTGCCAGCAGTAGACAGCGGGGGGATACGCAGTATTTT. It codes for CASSRQRGDTQYF.